The rows below give T cell receptor beta chains drawn from one sample of a study of human T cells and chemical hapten exposure. Each CDR3 protein is one row after TCRdb ran MiXCR on the RACE reads. The top ten hold 3.6% of the sample, which has tens of thousands of distinct CDR3 sequences, 9.6% seen once. The sample consisted of whole blood, taken in connection with sensitization to the hapten diphenylcyclopropenone (DPC). All receptors derive from a woman in her thirties or forties with alopecia areata. Some clones in this sample may be carry-over from other donors' samples. CDR3s include the opening cysteine and the closing phenylalanine or tryptophan. Fields, in order: V gene, J gene, clone size, D gene, CDR3 protein, CDR3 DNA. A D gene is named only where the DNA matches it firmly. Only part of the rows carry a size: once, few, many, or a class if the clone is expanded.

V: TRBV14; J: TRBJ1-1; size: many; D: -; CDR3: CASSLNAGGRTEAFF; DNA: TGTGCCAGCAGCCTTAATGCGGGGGGGAGAACTGAAGCTTTCTTT
V: TRBV12-3/TRBV12-4; J: TRBJ2-7; size: many; D: -; CDR3: CASSLFLHEQYF; DNA: TGTGCCAGCAGTTTATTCCTCCACGAGCAGTACTTC
V: TRBV9; J: TRBJ2-2; size: -; D: TRBD2; CDR3: CASSVVVQAGAGELFF; DNA: TGTGCCAGCAGCGTAGTTGTTCAAGCGGGGGCCGGGGAGCTGTTTTTT
V: TRBV7-2; J: TRBJ1-5; size: many; D: -; CDR3: CASSPLALPYQPQHF; DNA: TGTGCCAGCAGCCCCCTGGCCCTACCTTATCAGCCCCAGCATTTT
V: TRBV5-1; J: TRBJ2-5; size: few; D: -; CDR3: CASRLGQETQYF; DNA: TGCGCCAGCAGATTGGGTCAAGAGACCCAGTACTTC
V: TRBV19; J: TRBJ1-2; size: many; D: -; CDR3: CASSSYAPGQASVGYGYTF; DNA: TGTGCCAGTAGTAGCTACGCACCGGGACAAGCTAGCGTGGGGTATGGCTACACCTTC
V: TRBV6-2/TRBV6-3; J: TRBJ2-6; size: many; D: -; CDR3: CASSDGGANVLTF; DNA: TGTGCCAGCAGCGATGGGGGAGCCAACGTCCTGACTTTC
V: TRBV30; J: TRBJ1-2; size: -; D: -; CDR3: CAWSPDAGYGYTF; DNA: TGTGCCTGGAGCCCCGACGCGGGCTATGGCTACACCTTC
V: TRBV6-2/TRBV6-3; J: TRBJ2-5; size: many; D: -; CDR3: CASTKPRTGQETQYF; DNA: TGTGCCAGCACTAAACCCCGGACCGGACAAGAGACCCAGTACTTC
V: TRBV12-3/TRBV12-4; J: TRBJ1-5; size: -; D: -; CDR3: CASSSPNWAQHF; DNA: TGTGCCAGCAGTTCTCCGAATTGGGCCCAGCATTTT
V: TRBV29-1; J: TRBJ2-3; size: -; D: -; CDR3: CSVADGRRVPTDTQYF; DNA: TGCAGCGTAGCCGACGGACGCCGGGTTCCCACAGATACGCAGTATTTT
V: TRBV10-3; J: TRBJ2-3; size: many; D: -; CDR3: CAISESTGEDTQYF; DNA: TGTGCCATCAGTGAGTCGACGGGGGAAGATACGCAGTATTTT
V: TRBV7-8; J: TRBJ1-2; size: -; D: TRBD1; CDR3: CASSAGQVNFYGYTF; DNA: TGTGCCAGCAGCGCAGGACAGGTTAACTTCTATGGCTACACCTTC
V: TRBV10-3; J: TRBJ1-2; size: many; D: TRBD1; CDR3: CAISSGTGTRNNGYTF; DNA: TGTGCCATCAGTTCCGGGACAGGGACCCGTAATAATGGCTACACCTTC
V: TRBV29-1; J: TRBJ1-3; size: -; D: -; CDR3: CSVEGAVSGNTIYF; DNA: TGCAGCGTTGAAGGCGCGGTCTCTGGAAACACCATATATTTT
V: TRBV7-6; J: TRBJ2-1; size: few; D: -; CDR3: CASSSIGHTYNEQFF; DNA: TGTGCCAGCAGCTCAATTGGACACACATACAATGAGCAGTTCTTC
V: TRBV18; J: TRBJ1-6; size: -; D: -; CDR3: CASSPATLSNSPLHF; DNA: TGTGCCAGCTCACCCGCTACTCTCTCTAATTCACCCCTCCACTTT
V: TRBV6-4; J: TRBJ2-1; size: many; D: TRBD2; CDR3: CASSELAGEDEQFF; DNA: TGTGCCAGCAGTGAGTTAGCGGGGGAAGATGAGCAGTTCTTC
V: TRBV7-2; J: TRBJ1-2; size: many; D: -; CDR3: CASSQDPAGGYTF; DNA: TGTGCCAGCAGCCAGGACCCCGCGGGTGGCTACACCTTC
V: TRBV27; J: TRBJ2-5; size: few; D: TRBD2; CDR3: CASSLVERGGLQETQYF; DNA: TGTGCCAGCAGTTTAGTGGAGCGGGGGGGGCTCCAAGAGACCCAGTACTTC
V: TRBV3-1; J: TRBJ2-5; size: few; D: -; CDR3: CASSQDLNSGDNETQYF; DNA: TGTGCCAGCAGCCAAGATCTGAACAGCGGGGACAACGAGACCCAGTACTTC
V: TRBV7-2; J: TRBJ1-6; size: many; D: -; CDR3: CASSVYGTSSPLHF; DNA: TGTGCCAGCAGCGTCTACGGGACCAGTTCACCCCTCCACTTT
V: TRBV6-5; J: TRBJ2-1; size: -; D: -; CDR3: CASSYSAGVNNEQFF; DNA: TGTGCCAGCAGTTACTCGGCTGGGGTCAACAATGAGCAGTTCTTC
V: TRBV5-1; J: TRBJ2-2; size: many; D: -; CDR3: CASSPYSAANTGELFF; DNA: TGCGCCAGCAGCCCTTACAGCGCCGCGAACACCGGGGAGCTGTTTTTT
V: TRBV7-9; J: TRBJ1-1; size: few; D: -; CDR3: CASSPHMNTEAFF; DNA: TGTGCCAGCAGCCCTCACATGAACACTGAAGCTTTCTTT
V: TRBV12-3/TRBV12-4; J: TRBJ1-1; size: few; D: -; CDR3: CASSPSSSLRGRVEAFF; DNA: TGTGCCAGCAGTCCCTCCTCCTCCCTACGGGGGAGAGTTGAAGCTTTCTTT
V: TRBV4-1; J: TRBJ2-2; size: -; D: -; CDR3: CASSQGGLSNTGELFF; DNA: TGCGCCAGCAGCCAAGGGGGCCTCTCGAACACCGGGGAGCTGTTTTTT
V: TRBV7-9; J: TRBJ2-3; size: many; D: -; CDR3: CASSLDVGGTDTQYF; DNA: TGTGCCAGCAGCTTAGACGTAGGGGGCACAGATACGCAGTATTTT
V: TRBV11-1; J: TRBJ2-1; size: few; D: TRBD2; CDR3: CASSLVLTSGGRSSYNEQFF; DNA: TGTGCCAGCAGCTTAGTTTTGACTAGCGGGGGCCGGAGCTCCTACAATGAGCAGTTCTTC
V: TRBV4-2; J: TRBJ1-6; size: few; D: -; CDR3: CASSQWAGTRNSPLHF; DNA: TGTGCCAGCAGCCAATGGGCCGGGACGCGGAATTCACCCCTCCACTTT
V: TRBV2; J: TRBJ2-2; size: many; D: -; CDR3: CASRLISAAGELFF; DNA: TGTGCCAGCCGTCTTATTTCGGCGGCCGGGGAGCTGTTTTTT
V: TRBV7-9; J: TRBJ1-1; size: few; D: -; CDR3: CASSLAGVITEAFF; DNA: TGTGCCAGCAGCTTAGCGGGGGTAATCACTGAAGCTTTCTTT
V: TRBV6-5; J: TRBJ1-2; size: many; D: -; CDR3: CASSLQGAWGYTF; DNA: TGTGCCAGCAGCCTGCAAGGGGCTTGGGGCTACACCTTC
V: TRBV5-1; J: TRBJ1-1; size: few; D: TRBD1; CDR3: CASSPGTGDTEAFF; DNA: TGCGCCAGCAGCCCCGGGACAGGAGACACTGAAGCTTTCTTT
V: TRBV6-2/TRBV6-3; J: TRBJ2-2; size: many; D: -; CDR3: CASSYGSVRLSGELFF; DNA: TGTGCCAGCAGTTACGGCTCGGTACGATTGTCCGGGGAGCTGTTTTTT
V: TRBV28; J: TRBJ2-7; size: -; D: -; CDR3: CASTGTGFSYEQYF; DNA: TGTGCCAGCACCGGGACGGGATTCTCCTACGAGCAGTACTTC
V: TRBV18; J: TRBJ2-5; size: few; D: -; CDR3: CASSPPAGTQETQYF; DNA: TGTGCCAGCTCACCACCGGCGGGGACGCAAGAGACCCAGTACTTC
V: TRBV10-3; J: TRBJ1-2; size: -; D: TRBD1; CDR3: CAIRQQGAANYGYTF; DNA: TGTGCCATCAGGCAACAGGGGGCCGCTAACTATGGCTACACCTTC
V: TRBV7-2; J: TRBJ1-1; size: -; D: TRBD1; CDR3: CASSVGQANTEAFF; DNA: TGTGCCAGCAGCGTTGGACAGGCGAACACTGAAGCTTTCTTT
V: TRBV7-9; J: TRBJ2-7; size: many; D: TRBD1; CDR3: CASSTGTAYEQYF; DNA: TGTGCCAGCAGTACCGGGACAGCCTACGAGCAGTACTTC
V: TRBV7-2; J: TRBJ2-3; size: few; D: TRBD2; CDR3: CASSVWGLAGGTSTDTQYF; DNA: TGTGCCAGCAGCGTCTGGGGACTAGCGGGGGGGACTAGCACAGATACGCAGTATTTT
V: TRBV20-1; J: TRBJ1-5; size: few; D: -; CDR3: CSARREGQPQHF; DNA: TGCAGTGCCCGGCGTGAGGGGCAGCCCCAGCATTTT
V: TRBV4-1; J: TRBJ2-5; size: few; D: -; CDR3: CASSQGDAIPQETQYF; DNA: TGCGCCAGCAGCCAAGGTGACGCGATACCACAAGAGACCCAGTACTTC
V: TRBV5-1; J: TRBJ1-4; size: many; D: -; CDR3: CASSSGEANEKLFF; DNA: TGCGCCAGCAGCAGCGGGGAGGCGAATGAAAAACTGTTTTTT
V: TRBV7-2; J: TRBJ1-5; size: -; D: -; CDR3: CASSPWSGLRVNQPQHF; DNA: TGTGCCAGCAGCCCGTGGTCCGGGTTGAGAGTCAATCAGCCCCAGCATTTT
V: TRBV5-1; J: TRBJ1-2; size: -; D: -; CDR3: CASSLAQLTYGYTF; DNA: TGCGCCAGCAGCTTGGCCCAGCTTACCTATGGCTACACCTTC
V: TRBV4-3; J: TRBJ2-7; size: many; D: -; CDR3: CASSSAAGQVSYEQYF; DNA: TGCGCCAGCTCTTCAGCAGCGGGACAGGTATCCTACGAGCAGTACTTC
V: TRBV29-1; J: TRBJ1-3; size: many; D: -; CDR3: CSFQVTGNSGNTIYF; DNA: TGCAGCTTCCAGGTTACCGGCAACTCTGGAAACACCATATATTTT
V: TRBV4-2; J: TRBJ2-1; size: many; D: -; CDR3: CASSQELIRAYNEQFF; DNA: TGTGCCAGCAGCCAAGAACTGATTAGAGCCTACAATGAGCAGTTCTTC
V: TRBV4-3; J: TRBJ2-6; size: many; D: -; CDR3: CASSQESGSGANVLTF; DNA: TGCGCCAGCAGCCAAGAGAGCGGGTCTGGGGCCAACGTCCTGACTTTC
V: TRBV20-1; J: TRBJ1-2; size: few; D: -; CDR3: CSASKGAGYGYTF; DNA: TGCAGTGCTAGTAAAGGGGCAGGCTATGGCTACACCTTC
V: TRBV4-1; J: TRBJ2-5; size: few; D: -; CDR3: CASSQDIEETQYF; DNA: TGCGCCAGCAGCCAGGACATAGAAGAGACCCAGTACTTC
V: TRBV20-1; J: TRBJ2-7; size: many; D: TRBD1; CDR3: CSARDRMTYEQYF; DNA: TGCAGTGCTCGGGACAGAATGACCTACGAGCAGTACTTC
V: TRBV19; J: TRBJ2-5; size: many; D: TRBD1; CDR3: CASSIPGQYQETQYF; DNA: TGTGCCAGTAGTATCCCGGGACAGTACCAAGAGACCCAGTACTTC
V: TRBV30; J: TRBJ1-2; size: many; D: -; CDR3: CAWKNFRSGGYTF; DNA: TGTGCCTGGAAGAATTTCAGGTCCGGTGGCTACACCTTC